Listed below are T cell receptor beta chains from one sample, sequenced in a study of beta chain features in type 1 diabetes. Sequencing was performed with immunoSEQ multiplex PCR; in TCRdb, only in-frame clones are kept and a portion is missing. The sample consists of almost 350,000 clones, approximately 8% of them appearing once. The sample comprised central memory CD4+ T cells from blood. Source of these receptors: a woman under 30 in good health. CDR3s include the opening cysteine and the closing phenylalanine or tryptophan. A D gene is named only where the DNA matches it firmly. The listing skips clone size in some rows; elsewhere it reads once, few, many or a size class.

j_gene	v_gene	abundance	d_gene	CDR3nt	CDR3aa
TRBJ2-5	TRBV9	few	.	TGTGCCAGCAGCGTAATGACCGGTGGCAGGGCGGAGACCCAGTACTTC	CASSVMTGGRAETQYF
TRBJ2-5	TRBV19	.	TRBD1	TGTGCCAGTAGTCGCGGACAGGGCCAAGAGACCCAGTACTTC	CASSRGQGQETQYF
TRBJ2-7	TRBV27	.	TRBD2	TGTGCCAGCAGTTTAAGGCCGGGACTAAGCTACGAGCAGTACTTC	CASSLRPGLSYEQYF
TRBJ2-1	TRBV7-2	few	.	TGTGCCAGCAGCTTAGCCGGCCGGCGACAGTCCGGAAATGAGCAGTTCTTC	CASSLAGRRQSGNEQFF
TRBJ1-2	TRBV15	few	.	TGTGCCACCAGCAGAGACTACGCCAATAGCTATGGCTACACCTTC	CATSRDYANSYGYTF
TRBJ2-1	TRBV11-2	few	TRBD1	TGTGCCAGCAGCTTAGGACAGGGCCGGGGTGAGCAGTTCTTC	CASSLGQGRGEQFF
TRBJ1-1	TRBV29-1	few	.	TGCAGCGGGGAGACAGAGAACACTGAAGCTTTCTTT	CSGETENTEAFF
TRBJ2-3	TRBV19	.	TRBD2	TGTGCCAGTAGTCGCGGGACTAGCGGGAAGGTGGCAGATACGCAGTATTTT	CASSRGTSGKVADTQYF
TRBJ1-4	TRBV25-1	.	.	TGTGCCAGCAGTGCGGCCACAACTAATGAAAAACTGTTTTTT	CASSAATTNEKLFF
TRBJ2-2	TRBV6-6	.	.	TGTGCCAGCAGTTCACATTCGAACACCGGGGAGCTGTTTTTT	CASSSHSNTGELFF
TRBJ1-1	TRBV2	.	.	TGTGCCAGCAGTGTGCGGGACATGAACACTGAAGCTTTCTTT	CASSVRDMNTEAFF
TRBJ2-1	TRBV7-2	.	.	TGTGCCAGCAGCTTGAATAATGAGCAGTTCTTC	CASSLNNEQFF
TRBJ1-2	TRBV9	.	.	TGTGCCAGCAGCCAACATATGGATGGCTATGGCTACACCTTC	CASSQHMDGYGYTF
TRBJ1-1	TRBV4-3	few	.	TGCGCCAGCAGCCAAGATGCTTTCCAGATGCTGAACACTGAAGCTTTCTTT	CASSQDAFQMLNTEAFF
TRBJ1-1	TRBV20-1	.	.	TGCAGTGCTACGGGGAACACTGAAGCTTTCTTT	CSATGNTEAFF
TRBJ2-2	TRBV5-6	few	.	TGTGCCAGCAGCTTGACTGTCGGGGAGCTGTTTTTT	CASSLTVGELFF
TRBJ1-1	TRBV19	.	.	TGTGCCAGTAGTTCCCTCGGGAGGTACACTGAAGCTTTCTTT	CASSSLGRYTEAFF
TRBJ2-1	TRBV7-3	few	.	TGTGCCAGCAGCTTAGCAAGGGGCAGCAACAATGAGCAGTTCTTC	CASSLARGSNNEQFF
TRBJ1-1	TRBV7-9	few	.	TGTGCCAGCAGCTTAGAACCCAGGGGAACTGAAGCTTTCTTT	CASSLEPRGTEAFF
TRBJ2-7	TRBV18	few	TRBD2	TGTGCCAGCTCACCACTGGGACTAAATTACGAGCAGTACTTC	CASSPLGLNYEQYF
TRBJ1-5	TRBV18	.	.	TGTGCCAGCTCACTCCCTCCCCCGGGGCAGCCCCAGCATTTT	CASSLPPPGQPQHF
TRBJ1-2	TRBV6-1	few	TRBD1	TGTGCCAGCAGTGAAGCGGCAGGGGGCGGCTATGGCTACACCTTC	CASSEAAGGGYGYTF
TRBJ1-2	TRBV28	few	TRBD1	TGTGCCAGCAGCGGGACAGACAGATATGGCTACACCTTC	CASSGTDRYGYTF
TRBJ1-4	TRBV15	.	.	TGTGCCACCAGCCTCGGGGCCGCGTGGGGAAAACTGTTTTTT	CATSLGAAWGKLFF
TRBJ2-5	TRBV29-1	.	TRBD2	TGCAGCGTTGTCGGGACTAGTTCTTGGGAGACCCAGTACTTC	CSVVGTSSWETQYF
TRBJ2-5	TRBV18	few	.	TGTGCCAGCTCACCACCCTTATCGGGACAAAAGTACTTC	CASSPPLSGQKYF
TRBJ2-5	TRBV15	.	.	TGTGCCACCAGCTCGATGAGGGCCGGGGAGACCCAGTACTTC	CATSSMRAGETQYF
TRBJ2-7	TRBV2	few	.	TGTGCCAGCAGGGGAACCCCGAGCCGCCCGGACGAGCAGTACTTC	CASRGTPSRPDEQYF
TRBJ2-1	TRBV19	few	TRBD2	TGTGCCAGTTGTGGGACTAGCGGGAGTTATGAGCAGTTCTTC	CASCGTSGSYEQFF
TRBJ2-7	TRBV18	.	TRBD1	TGTGCCAGCTCACCTCTAACAGGGGGCCGCACCTACGAGCAGTACTTC	CASSPLTGGRTYEQYF
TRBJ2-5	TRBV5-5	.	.	TGTGCCAGCAGCTTAGGGGCAGGGTCACAAGAGACCCAGTACTTC	CASSLGAGSQETQYF
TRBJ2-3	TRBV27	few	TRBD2	TGTGCCAGCAGTGGACTAGCGGGAGGAACAGATACGCAGTATTTT	CASSGLAGGTDTQYF
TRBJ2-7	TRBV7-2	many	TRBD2	TGTGCCAGCAGCTTGGCGGGAGGGGCCTACGAGCAGTACTTC	CASSLAGGAYEQYF
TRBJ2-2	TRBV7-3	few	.	TGTGCCAGCAGCTTAAGCGCGACTAGAGGGGCCGGGGAGCTGTTTTTT	CASSLSATRGAGELFF
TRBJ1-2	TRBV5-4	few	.	TGTGCCAGCAGCTTGGCCAGGGGAGACTATGGCTACACCTTC	CASSLARGDYGYTF
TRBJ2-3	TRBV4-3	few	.	TGCGCCAGCAGCCAAGATTGGGGGGATACGCAGTATTTT	CASSQDWGDTQYF
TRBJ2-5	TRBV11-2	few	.	TGTGCCAGCAGCCCGCAACTAGACAGCACATGGGAGACCCAGTACTTC	CASSPQLDSTWETQYF
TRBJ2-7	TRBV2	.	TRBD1	TGTGCCAGTGGGCGGGACAGGTCCCGCGAGCAGTACTTC	CASGRDRSREQYF
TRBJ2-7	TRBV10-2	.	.	TGCGCCAGCAGTGATTCGCTCTTTTACTTC	CASSDSLFYF
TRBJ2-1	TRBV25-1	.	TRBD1	TGTGCCAGCAGTGAGCGCCCAGGGGGTGAGCAGTTCTTC	CASSERPGGEQFF
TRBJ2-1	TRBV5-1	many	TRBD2	TGCGCCAGCACCCCTAGGACTAGCGGGAGAGAGTACAATGAGCAGTTCTTC	CASTPRTSGREYNEQFF
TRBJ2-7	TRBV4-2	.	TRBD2	TGTGCCAGCAGCCAAGCTAGCGGGAACTCCTACGAGCAGTACTTC	CASSQASGNSYEQYF
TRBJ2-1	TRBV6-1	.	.	TGTGCCAGCAGTGAATCCAGCAATGAGCAGTTCTTC	CASSESSNEQFF
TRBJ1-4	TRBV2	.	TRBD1	TGTGCCAGCAGTGACGACAGGGACGGGATTGAAAAACTGTTTTTT	CASSDDRDGIEKLFF
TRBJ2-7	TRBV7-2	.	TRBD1	TGTGCCAGCAGCCAGCGGACAGGGAACGAGCAGTACTTC	CASSQRTGNEQYF
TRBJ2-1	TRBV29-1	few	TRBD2	TGCAGCGCCGGACTAGCGGGAGCGAATGAGCAGTTCTTC	CSAGLAGANEQFF
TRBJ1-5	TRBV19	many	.	TGTGCCAGCGGGATCAAGGGTCCTCAGCCCCAGCATTTT	CASGIKGPQPQHF
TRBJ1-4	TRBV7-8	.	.	TGTGCCAGCAGCACCGAGTCGCGGCATGGTGAAAAACTGTTTTTT	CASSTESRHGEKLFF
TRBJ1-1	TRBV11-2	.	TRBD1	TGTGCCAGCAGCGGAGACAGGGTGACTGCTTTCTTT	CASSGDRVTAFF
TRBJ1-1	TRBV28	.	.	TGTGCCAGCATCAGCCTGGGACAAGCTTTCTTT	CASISLGQAFF
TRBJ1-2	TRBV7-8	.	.	TGTGCGAGCAGCGGAGGGTTTGGCTACACCTTC	CASSGGFGYTF
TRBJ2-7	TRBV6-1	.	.	TGTGCCAGCAGTGATCGTGTCCGCGAGCAGTACTTC	CASSDRVREQYF
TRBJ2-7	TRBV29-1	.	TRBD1	TGCAGCGTTGTATCCCCAGGGGGCGACGAGCAGTACTTC	CSVVSPGGDEQYF
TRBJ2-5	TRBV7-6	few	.	TGTGCCAGCAGCTTAGGCGGGAACCAAGAGACCCAGTACTTC	CASSLGGNQETQYF
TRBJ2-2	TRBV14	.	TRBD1	TGTGCCAGCAGCCGGGACAGGGGGACCGGGGAGCTGTTTTTT	CASSRDRGTGELFF
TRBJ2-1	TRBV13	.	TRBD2	TGTGCCAGCAGCTTAACTAGCGGGAGTGAGCAGTTCTTC	CASSLTSGSEQFF